This is a list of T cell receptor beta chains from one sample in a study of blood T cell repertoires in COVID-19. Profiling relied on immunoSEQ multiplex PCR, and the TCRdb table lists in-frame clones only, not all of them. The sample holds under 550,000 clones; approximately 90% are singletons and the top ten take 0.7% to 1%. Sequencing input: peripheral blood. These receptor sequences come from a man in his late teens or twenties with COVID-19, enrolled during active disease. The CDR3 runs from the conserved cysteine through the conserved F or W. The order of the fields is D gene, clone size, V gene, J gene, CDR3 DNA, CDR3 protein. D genes are given only for firm matches. Some rows mark clone size as missing; the rest say once, few, many or name a class of expanded clone.

d_gene: .; abundance: .; v_gene: TRBV19; j_gene: TRBJ1-1; CDR3nt: TGTGCCAGTAGTATAGTCCGGGGAGGAACTGAAGCTTTCTTT; CDR3aa: CASSIVRGGTEAFF
d_gene: TRBD1; abundance: few; v_gene: TRBV9; j_gene: TRBJ2-1; CDR3nt: TGTGCCAGCAGCTCTTGGACAGGGTATTCCAATGAGCAGTTCTTC; CDR3aa: CASSSWTGYSNEQFF
d_gene: TRBD1; abundance: .; v_gene: TRBV19; j_gene: TRBJ2-1; CDR3nt: TGTGCCAGCCAGGGGGCCGATGAGCAGTTCTTC; CDR3aa: CASQGADEQFF
d_gene: TRBD2; abundance: .; v_gene: TRBV29-1; j_gene: TRBJ2-7; CDR3nt: TGCAGCGTCGACGGGGTATTGGAGCGTCTAGCGGGAGACGAGCAGTACTTC; CDR3aa: CSVDGVLERLAGDEQYF
d_gene: TRBD1; abundance: .; v_gene: TRBV3-1/TRBV3-2; j_gene: TRBJ1-4; CDR3nt: TGTGCCAGCAGCCAAGATCCAACGGACAGGCGGGATGGAAAACTGTTTTTT; CDR3aa: CASSQDPTDRRDGKLFF
d_gene: .; abundance: .; v_gene: TRBV7-9; j_gene: TRBJ1-3; CDR3nt: TGTGCCAGCAGCGGTCCGGGAGGCTCTGGAAACACCATATATTTT; CDR3aa: CASSGPGGSGNTIYF
d_gene: TRBD1; abundance: .; v_gene: TRBV11-2; j_gene: TRBJ2-5; CDR3nt: TGTGCCAGCAGCCCGGACAGGGCGGAGACCCAGTACTTC; CDR3aa: CASSPDRAETQYF
d_gene: TRBD1; abundance: few; v_gene: TRBV6-5; j_gene: TRBJ1-4; CDR3nt: TGTGCCAGCAGTTATTCTAGACAGGGTTTTGAAAAACTGTTTTTT; CDR3aa: CASSYSRQGFEKLFF
d_gene: TRBD2; abundance: .; v_gene: TRBV19; j_gene: TRBJ2-1; CDR3nt: TGTGCCAGTAGCGACGGGACTAGCGACGAGCAGTTCTTC; CDR3aa: CASSDGTSDEQFF
d_gene: TRBD1; abundance: once; v_gene: TRBV4-1; j_gene: TRBJ2-7; CDR3nt: TGCGCCAGCAGCCAGATGGACAGGGGGTCCGAGCAGTACTTC; CDR3aa: CASSQMDRGSEQYF
d_gene: .; abundance: .; v_gene: TRBV12-3/TRBV12-4; j_gene: TRBJ1-2; CDR3nt: TGTGCCAGCAGAAACGTGCCAGGAGGCTACACCTTC; CDR3aa: CASRNVPGGYTF
d_gene: .; abundance: few; v_gene: TRBV28; j_gene: TRBJ2-1; CDR3nt: TGTGCCAGCAGTTCCTCGGACAGGCAGTTCTTC; CDR3aa: CASSSSDRQFF
d_gene: TRBD1; abundance: .; v_gene: TRBV19; j_gene: TRBJ2-5; CDR3nt: TGTGCCAGTAGTACCTGGACAGGGTTAGGGGAGACCCAGTACTTC; CDR3aa: CASSTWTGLGETQYF
d_gene: .; abundance: .; v_gene: TRBV14; j_gene: TRBJ1-2; CDR3nt: TGTGCCAGCAGCCAGGGGCGCTATGGCTACACCTTC; CDR3aa: CASSQGRYGYTF
d_gene: .; abundance: .; v_gene: TRBV28; j_gene: TRBJ1-2; CDR3nt: TGTGCCAGCAACCGCCTGGACAGCTATGGCTACACCTTC; CDR3aa: CASNRLDSYGYTF
d_gene: TRBD1; abundance: .; v_gene: TRBV6-5; j_gene: TRBJ1-2; CDR3nt: TGTGCCAGCAGTTACCCAGGACAGGGGGCCTATGGCTACACCTTC; CDR3aa: CASSYPGQGAYGYTF
d_gene: .; abundance: .; v_gene: TRBV29-1; j_gene: TRBJ2-1; CDR3nt: TGCAGCGTTGTAGGTCTAGCTAGAAACAATGAGCAGTTCTTC; CDR3aa: CSVVGLARNNEQFF
d_gene: TRBD2; abundance: .; v_gene: TRBV30; j_gene: TRBJ2-5; CDR3nt: TGTGCCTGGATGGAAGCGGGGTACCAAGAGACCCAGTACTTC; CDR3aa: CAWMEAGYQETQYF
d_gene: TRBD1; abundance: .; v_gene: TRBV7-2; j_gene: TRBJ1-1; CDR3nt: TGTGCCAGCAGCTTAGCGCAGGGGGCGGTGGCTTTCTTT; CDR3aa: CASSLAQGAVAFF
d_gene: TRBD1; abundance: .; v_gene: TRBV11-2; j_gene: TRBJ2-7; CDR3nt: TGTGCCAGCAGCCGGGACAGAGATTACGAGCAGTACTTC; CDR3aa: CASSRDRDYEQYF
d_gene: TRBD2; abundance: .; v_gene: TRBV7-9; j_gene: TRBJ2-1; CDR3nt: TGTGCCAGCAGCGACATAGCGGGAGGGCCTGGCGATGAGCAGTTCTTC; CDR3aa: CASSDIAGGPGDEQFF
d_gene: .; abundance: .; v_gene: TRBV7-9; j_gene: TRBJ2-6; CDR3nt: TGTGCCAGCAGCTCCCGTTTAGGGGGAGGGGCCAACGTCCTGACTTTC; CDR3aa: CASSSRLGGGANVLTF